The rows below give T cell receptor beta chains drawn from one sample of a study of Ad26.COV2.S vaccination and SARS-CoV-2 variants. The assay was immunoSEQ multiplex PCR, and TCRdb's table has in-frame clones only and misses some. This sample has 300,000 to 500,000 clones, with around nine tenths found just once. The source was peripheral blood, collected in a trial of Ad26.COV2.S vaccine versus placebo. These receptor sequences come from a person aged 18 to 59 who received the Ad26.COV2.S COVID-19 vaccine or a placebo. Each CDR3 is given with its conserved first and last residue. D genes are given only for firm matches. Clone size appears in some rows only: once, few, many, or a class for an expanded clone.

few	TRBV18	TRBJ1-1	NA	CASSPQESGVNTEAFF	TGTGCCAGCTCACCCCAGGAATCTGGGGTGAACACTGAAGCTTTCTTT
NA	TRBV10-1	TRBJ1-1	NA	CASSDYGHSAKGAFF	TGCGCCAGCAGTGATTATGGACATTCCGCCAAGGGGGCTTTCTTT
NA	TRBV19	TRBJ2-7	NA	CASSPDGLSYEQYF	TGTGCCAGTAGTCCGGACGGCTTATCCTACGAGCAGTACTTC
once	TRBV4-1	TRBJ2-1	NA	CASSQASRFNEQFF	TGCGCCAGCAGCCAAGCATCCCGATTCAATGAGCAGTTCTTC
NA	TRBV6-4	TRBJ2-2	NA	CATPTKAKGSTGELFF	TGTGCCACCCCGACGAAGGCGAAAGGAAGTACCGGGGAGCTGTTTTTT
NA	TRBV6-5	TRBJ2-1	TRBD2	CASSRSGGPYNEQFF	TGTGCCAGCAGCCGGAGCGGGGGCCCATACAATGAGCAGTTCTTC
few	TRBV11-2	TRBJ1-3	TRBD1	CASSSVRHGQGTGNTIYF	TGTGCCAGCAGCTCCGTCCGGCACGGACAGGGAACTGGAAACACCATATATTTT
NA	TRBV5-1	TRBJ1-1	NA	CASSLAGDPRPEAFF	TGCGCCAGCAGCTTGGCCGGGGACCCACGGCCTGAAGCTTTCTTT
NA	TRBV7-2	TRBJ2-3	NA	CASSIKGTDTQYF	TGTGCCAGCAGCATCAAGGGCACAGATACGCAGTATTTT
once	TRBV20-1	TRBJ1-1	TRBD1	CSASRGRGTENMNTEAFF	TGCAGTGCAAGTAGGGGGCGGGGGACAGAAAATATGAACACTGAAGCTTTCTTT
NA	TRBV10-3	TRBJ2-1	TRBD2	CASSGGDNEQFF	TGTGCCAGTAGCGGGGGAGACAATGAGCAGTTCTTC
NA	TRBV7-6	TRBJ2-3	NA	CASSLAPLGTDTQYF	TGTGCCAGCAGCTTAGCTCCCTTGGGTACAGATACGCAGTATTTT
once	TRBV19	TRBJ1-1	NA	CASSIATSTRIPEAFF	TGTGCCAGTAGTATAGCGACCTCAACCCGGATCCCTGAAGCTTTCTTT
NA	TRBV5-1	TRBJ1-4	NA	CASSQGTFNEKLFF	TGCGCCAGCAGCCAAGGGACCTTTAATGAAAAACTGTTTTTT
NA	TRBV24-1	TRBJ1-1	NA	CATSADRSTEAFF	TGTGCCACCAGTGCAGACAGGAGCACTGAAGCTTTCTTT
NA	TRBV6-5	TRBJ1-2	NA	CASNPGSGRGYTF	TGTGCCAGCAATCCGGGGTCTGGCCGTGGCTACACCTTC
NA	TRBV6-1	TRBJ2-7	NA	CASSELRESYEQYF	TGTGCCAGCAGTGAGCTCCGGGAGAGCTACGAGCAGTACTTC
NA	TRBV5-6	TRBJ2-7	NA	CASLRGNSYEQYF	TGTGCCAGTTTGCGGGGCAACTCCTACGAGCAGTACTTC
NA	TRBV4-1	TRBJ2-2	NA	CASSQVPGTGELFF	TGCGCCAGCAGCCAAGTACCGGGCACCGGGGAGCTGTTTTTT
NA	TRBV7-8	TRBJ1-5	NA	CASSEQWSGQPQHF	TGTGCCAGCAGCGAGCAGTGGTCAGGTCAGCCCCAGCATTTT
NA	TRBV25-1	TRBJ1-2	TRBD1	CASSDGTGSYGYTF	TGTGCCAGCAGTGATGGGACAGGGAGCTATGGCTACACCTTC
NA	TRBV9	TRBJ2-5	NA	CASSGGARETQYF	TGTGCCAGCAGCGGGGGGGCCAGGGAGACCCAGTACTTC
NA	TRBV18	TRBJ1-3	NA	CASSRETISGNTIYF	TGTGCCAGCTCCCGGGAGACGATCTCTGGAAACACCATATATTTT
once	TRBV9	TRBJ1-1	NA	CASSVGGDLVNTEAFF	TGTGCCAGCAGCGTAGGCGGGGACCTAGTGAACACTGAAGCTTTCTTT
NA	TRBV19	TRBJ1-5	NA	CASSIVGVGNQPQHF	TGTGCCAGTAGTATAGTTGGGGTTGGCAATCAGCCCCAGCATTTT
NA	TRBV6-5	TRBJ2-7	NA	CASPAFDRTSYEQYF	TGTGCCAGCCCGGCGTTTGACAGGACCTCCTACGAGCAGTACTTC
NA	TRBV18	TRBJ1-1	NA	CASSPKEVNTEAFF	TGTGCCAGCTCACCAAAAGAGGTGAACACTGAAGCTTTCTTT
once	TRBV7-9	TRBJ2-3	TRBD2	CASGARGYTDTQYF	TGTGCCAGCGGGGCGCGGGGGTACACAGATACGCAGTATTTT
NA	TRBV6-6	TRBJ1-5	TRBD1	CASSYRTGYGNQPQHF	TGTGCCAGCAGTTACCGGACAGGGTACGGCAATCAGCCCCAGCATTTT
NA	TRBV7-2	TRBJ1-1	TRBD1	CASRNTAGQIMNTEAFF	TGTGCCAGCAGGAATACGGCGGGACAGATTATGAACACTGAAGCTTTCTTT
once	TRBV19	TRBJ1-1	NA	CASQFGRLNTEAFF	TGTGCCAGTCAATTCGGACGGCTCAACACTGAAGCTTTCTTT
NA	TRBV29-1	TRBJ1-2	NA	CSVEESVGYTF	TGCAGCGTTGAAGAGTCTGTTGGCTACACCTTC
NA	TRBV5-5	TRBJ2-2	NA	CASSLENGELFF	TGTGCCAGCAGCTTAGAGAACGGGGAGCTGTTTTTT
NA	TRBV25-1	TRBJ1-1	NA	CASMAGGSTEAFF	TGTGCCAGCATGGCGGGAGGGAGCACTGAAGCTTTCTTT
NA	TRBV6-5	TRBJ1-2	TRBD1	CASSLVGQGHYGYTF	TGTGCCAGCAGCCTCGTGGGACAGGGGCACTATGGCTACACCTTC
NA	TRBV30	TRBJ1-2	NA	CAWSGSDYGYTF	TGTGCCTGGAGTGGGTCAGACTATGGCTACACCTTC
NA	TRBV7-9	TRBJ1-6	TRBD1	CASSPGTGPNSPLHF	TGTGCCAGCAGCCCCGGGACAGGGCCGAATTCACCCCTCCACTTT
NA	TRBV30	TRBJ1-1	NA	CAPGMRQWPRNTEAFF	TGTGCTCCCGGGATGAGACAGTGGCCTCGGAACACTGAAGCTTTCTTT
NA	TRBV18	TRBJ2-7	TRBD1	CASSQGTGPYEQYF	TGTGCCAGCTCACAAGGGACAGGGCCTTACGAGCAGTACTTC
NA	TRBV2	TRBJ2-7	TRBD1	CASSGKGQGSYEQYF	TGTGCCAGCAGTGGTAAGGGACAGGGTTCCTACGAGCAGTACTTC
NA	TRBV6-2/TRBV6-3	TRBJ1-5	NA	CASSYNSNQPQHF	TGTGCCAGCAGTTACAACAGCAATCAGCCCCAGCATTTT
NA	TRBV4-2	TRBJ2-7	NA	CASSQVNPGFHEQYF	TGTGCCAGCAGCCAAGTCAACCCGGGGTTCCACGAGCAGTACTTC
NA	TRBV5-1	TRBJ2-1	TRBD1	CASSSGQGWYNEQFF	TGCGCCAGCAGCTCCGGACAGGGGTGGTACAATGAGCAGTTCTTC
few	TRBV11-1	TRBJ2-1	TRBD2	CASSAGLAGGGEQFF	TGTGCCAGCAGCGCCGGACTAGCGGGGGGTGGTGAGCAGTTCTTC
NA	TRBV10-1	TRBJ2-2	NA	CASTDGNTGELFF	TGCGCCAGCACTGACGGAAACACCGGGGAGCTGTTTTTT
NA	TRBV4-1	TRBJ1-4	NA	CASSQVDGATNEKLFF	TGCGCCAGCAGCCAAGTCGACGGTGCAACTAATGAAAAACTGTTTTTT
NA	TRBV13	TRBJ2-3	TRBD1	CASRQDRVADTQYF	TGTGCCAGCAGACAGGACAGGGTAGCAGATACGCAGTATTTT
NA	TRBV15	TRBJ2-7	NA	CATSPDRFYEQYF	TGTGCCACCAGCCCTGACAGATTCTACGAGCAGTACTTC
NA	TRBV25-1	TRBJ1-1	NA	CASSEGGVSPRDTEAFF	TGTGCCAGCAGTGAGGGTGGGGTGAGCCCTCGGGACACTGAAGCTTTCTTT
NA	TRBV5-4	TRBJ2-4	NA	CASTQDLAKNIQYF	TGTGCCAGCACTCAGGATCTAGCCAAAAACATTCAGTACTTC
NA	TRBV7-6	TRBJ1-4	TRBD1	CASSLVLGWGRGPANEKLFF	TGTGCCAGCAGCTTAGTTCTCGGTTGGGGCAGGGGGCCGGCTAATGAAAAACTGTTTTTT
NA	TRBV2	TRBJ2-7	TRBD2	CASRGSGGYEQYF	TGTGCCAGCAGAGGTAGCGGGGGGTACGAGCAGTACTTC
NA	TRBV6-5	TRBJ2-5	TRBD2	CASSQGRGETQYF	TGTGCCAGCAGCCAAGGGAGGGGAGAGACCCAGTACTTC
NA	TRBV6-5	TRBJ2-1	TRBD1	CASSRQGYNEQFF	TGTGCCAGCAGCCGACAGGGGTACAATGAGCAGTTCTTC